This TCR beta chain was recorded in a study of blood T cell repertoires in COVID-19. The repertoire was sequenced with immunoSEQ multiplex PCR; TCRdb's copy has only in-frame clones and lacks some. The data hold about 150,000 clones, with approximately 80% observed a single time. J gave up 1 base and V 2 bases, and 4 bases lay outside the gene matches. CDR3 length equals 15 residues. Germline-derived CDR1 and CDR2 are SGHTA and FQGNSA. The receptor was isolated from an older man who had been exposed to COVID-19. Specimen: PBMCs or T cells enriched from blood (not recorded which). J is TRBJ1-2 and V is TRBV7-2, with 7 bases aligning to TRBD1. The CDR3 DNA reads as TGTGCCAGCAGCTTAAGGCAGGGGGGTAACTATGGCTACACCTTC. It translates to CASSLRQGGNYGYTF.